This paragraph reports one T cell receptor (beta chain). Its matching antigen is unknown. The sample originates from a study of shared clonotypes between healthy human individuals. Clones were sequenced by immunoSEQ multiplex PCR, and TCRdb holds only the in-frame ones, with some missing. The sample lists 190,000 or so clones, 85% to 95% seen once, with about 0.067% in the top ten. The CDR3 has 15 amino acids. Trimming removed 7 bases at V and 0 bases at J, with 13 bases between. The V gene's germline CDR1 is MNHEY and CDR2 SMNVEV (reference sequence). Points from the study as a whole: A small donor pool kept down the genetic and exposure-history diversity that was represented.

The donors, healthy adults who were HIV-negative, had experienced no recent acute infections or vaccinations. A CD45RA-negative memory subset and a CD45RA+ naive subset were separated from the CD4+ cells. The TCR sequence derives from a woman in her thirties in good health. The chain joins TRBV27 to TRBJ1-5; D unresolved. The sample was naive CD4+ T cells sorted from blood. Subset described: CD45RA+ positively selected. The CDR3, as DNA: TGTGCCAGCAAGCGGACCAGTCATAGCAATCAGCCCCAGCATTTT. Its translation is CASKRTSHSNQPQHF.